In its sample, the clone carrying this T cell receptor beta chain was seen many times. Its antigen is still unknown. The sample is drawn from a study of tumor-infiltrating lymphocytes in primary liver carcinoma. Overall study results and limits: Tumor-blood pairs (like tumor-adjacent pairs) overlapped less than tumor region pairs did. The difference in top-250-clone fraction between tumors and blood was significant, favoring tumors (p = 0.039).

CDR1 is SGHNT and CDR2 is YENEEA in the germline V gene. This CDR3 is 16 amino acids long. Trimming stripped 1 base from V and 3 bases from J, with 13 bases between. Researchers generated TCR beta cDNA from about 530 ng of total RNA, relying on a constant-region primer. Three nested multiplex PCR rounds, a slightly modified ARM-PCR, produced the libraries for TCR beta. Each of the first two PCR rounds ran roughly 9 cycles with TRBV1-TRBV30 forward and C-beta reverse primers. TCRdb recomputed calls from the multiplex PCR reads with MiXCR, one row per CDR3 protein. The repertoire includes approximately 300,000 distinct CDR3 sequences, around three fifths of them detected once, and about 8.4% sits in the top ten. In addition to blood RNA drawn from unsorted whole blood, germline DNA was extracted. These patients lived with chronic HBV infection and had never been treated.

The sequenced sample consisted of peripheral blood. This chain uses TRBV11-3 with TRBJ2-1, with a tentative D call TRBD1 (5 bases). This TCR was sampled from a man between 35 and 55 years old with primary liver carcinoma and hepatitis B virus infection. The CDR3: CASSLATGADYNEQFF. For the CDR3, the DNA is TGTGCCAGCAGCTTAGCTACTGGGGCAGACTACAATGAGCAGTTCTTC.